The subject of this entry is one T cell receptor (beta chain). Its antigen is as yet unknown. Sequenced by immunoSEQ multiplex PCR; TCRdb stores in-frame clones only, minus some. The sample records over 7,000 clones, roughly 89% being singletons. The V end was cut by 5 bases, the J end by 1 base, with 12 bases between. Germline V gives CDR1 SGHAT, CDR2 FQNNGV. This CDR3 spans 14 amino acids. The sample is drawn from a study of chemoradiotherapy in HPV16-positive cancers. Study context: Functional T-cell assays on a couple of HPV16-positive patients' cells defined candidate HPV-specific clones and common TCR motifs. Findings and caveats of the study: Better recurrence-free survival went with HPV-responsive T-cell expansion in HPV16-positive patients. Only a couple of HPV16-positive patients supplied the functional HPV-specificity definition. Candidate HPV-specific clones and E7-related TCR motifs grew in tumor during treatment.

This chain connects TRBV11-2 to TRBJ2-7; D is perhaps TRBD2 (6 bases). The clonotype was recovered from a human donor with HPV-associated anogenital cancer. Sample acquisition took place from a patient who underwent chemoradiotherapy. CDR3 nucleotides: TGTGCCAGCAGCCCCGGGACTCATTCCTACGAGCAGTACTTC. It translates to CASSPGTHSYEQYF.